The source of this TCR beta chain is a study of naive and memory T cell subsets. Cells stained for CD3, CD4, CD8, CD45RA and CD27 were sorted into four subsets. The beta constant-region primer was an equimolar mix of two oligonucleotides covering TRBC1 and TRBC2. Each CDR3 protein is one row after TCRdb ran MiXCR on the UMI-ligation and nested PCR reads. The repertoire holds some 150,000 distinct CDR3 sequences, about a sixth seen once, with approximately 0.13% in the top ten. This clonotype was recorded a few times. Its specificity is not known. The CDR3 covers 14 residues. Germline V gives CDR1 SGHRS, CDR2 YFSETQ. The V end lost 1 base, the J end lost 3 bases, and 11 bases lay between the germline ends. Points from the study as a whole: Over 85% of naive TCR sequences appeared only once after error correction, unlike memory subsets. Diversity fell and Gini index rose from naive through CM, EM, EMRA.

The sequenced material came from naive CD4+ T cells from blood. The chain combines TRBV5-1 with TRBJ2-7; D not certain. The receptor's source is a human donor in good health. CDR3 residues: CASSLPEPYYEQYF. CDR3 DNA: TGCGCCAGCAGCTTGCCAGAACCCTACTACGAGCAGTACTTC.